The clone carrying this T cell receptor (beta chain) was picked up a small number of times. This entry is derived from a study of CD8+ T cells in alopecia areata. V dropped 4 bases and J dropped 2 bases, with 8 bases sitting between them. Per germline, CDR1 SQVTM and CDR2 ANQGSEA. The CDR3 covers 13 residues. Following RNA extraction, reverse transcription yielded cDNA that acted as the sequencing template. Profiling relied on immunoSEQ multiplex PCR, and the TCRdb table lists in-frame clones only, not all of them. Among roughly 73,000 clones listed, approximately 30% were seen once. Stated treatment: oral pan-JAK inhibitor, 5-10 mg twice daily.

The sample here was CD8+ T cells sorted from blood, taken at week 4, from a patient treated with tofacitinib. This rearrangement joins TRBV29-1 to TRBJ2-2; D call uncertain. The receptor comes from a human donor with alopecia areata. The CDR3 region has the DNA TGCAGCGTTGTTAAGGATAACACCGGGGAGCTGTTTTTT. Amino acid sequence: CSVVKDNTGELFF.